Reported below is one TCR beta chain. This specimen comes from a study of T cells after yellow fever vaccination. Germline V gene sequence: CDR1 MNHNY, CDR2 SVGAGI (reference sequence). The CDR3 extends over 14 amino acids. The V end lost 7 bases, the J end lost 7 bases, and 14 bases lay between the germline ends. TCRdb re-called the 5' RACE reads through MiXCR, storing one row per CDR3 protein. The sample includes approximately 300,000 distinct CDR3 sequences, about 10% of them seen just once. V is TRBV6-6 and J is TRBJ1-6; D gene uncertain. This clonotype was obtained from a man in his late teens or twenties who received the YFV17D yellow fever vaccine. Material: CD4+ T cells sorted from PBMCs, obtained 45 days after the yellow fever booster vaccination. The CDR3 DNA reads as TGTGCCAGCACCCTCACTTCGGGAAATTCACCCCTCCACTTT. Its protein is CASTLTSGNSPLHF.